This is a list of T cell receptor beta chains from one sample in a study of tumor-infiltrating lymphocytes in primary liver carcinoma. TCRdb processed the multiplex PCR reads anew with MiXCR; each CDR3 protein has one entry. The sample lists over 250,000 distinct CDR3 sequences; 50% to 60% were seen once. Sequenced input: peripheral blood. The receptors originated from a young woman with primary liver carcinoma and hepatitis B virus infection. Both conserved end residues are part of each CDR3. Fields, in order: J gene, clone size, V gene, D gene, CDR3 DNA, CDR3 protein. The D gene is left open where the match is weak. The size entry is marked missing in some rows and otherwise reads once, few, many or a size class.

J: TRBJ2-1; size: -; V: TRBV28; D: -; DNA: TGTGCCACCGCTACCCCGCAGGAGAACAACAATGAGCAGTTCTTC; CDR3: CATATPQENNNEQFF
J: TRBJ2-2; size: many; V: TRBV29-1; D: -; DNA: TGCAGCGTCGGACAGATCACCGGGGAGCTGTTTTTT; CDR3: CSVGQITGELFF
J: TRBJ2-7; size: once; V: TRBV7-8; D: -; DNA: TGTGCCAGCAGCCCCGCGGGGGCTAGTTCAGACGAGCAGCACTTC; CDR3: CASSPAGASSDEQHF
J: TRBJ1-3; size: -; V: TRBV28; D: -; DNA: TGTGCCAGCAGTCCCCTAGGGAACACCATATATTTT; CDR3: CASSPLGNTIYF
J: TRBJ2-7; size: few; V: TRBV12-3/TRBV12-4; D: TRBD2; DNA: TGTGCCAGCAGTTTAACGAGCGGGACGTCCTACGAGCAGTACTTC; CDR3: CASSLTSGTSYEQYF
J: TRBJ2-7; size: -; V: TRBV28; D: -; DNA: TGTGCCAGCAGTTCTCCTCCTCTATCCGAGCAGTACTTC; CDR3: CASSSPPLSEQYF
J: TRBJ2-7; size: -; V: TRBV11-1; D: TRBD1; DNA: TGTGCCAGCAGCCTTGGACAGGGAATAATTGGCGAGCAGTACTTC; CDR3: CASSLGQGIIGEQYF
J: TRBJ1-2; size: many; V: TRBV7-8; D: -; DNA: TGTGCCAGCAGCTTGGACCCCACGGACAGAAATGGCTACACCTTC; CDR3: CASSLDPTDRNGYTF
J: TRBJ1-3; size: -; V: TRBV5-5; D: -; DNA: TGTGCCAGCAGCTTGGCCGTTGCCTCTGGAAACACCATATATTTT; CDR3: CASSLAVASGNTIYF
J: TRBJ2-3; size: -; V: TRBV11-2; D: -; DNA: TGTGCCAGCCCGAGACTAGTTAGCACAGATACGCAGTATTTT; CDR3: CASPRLVSTDTQYF
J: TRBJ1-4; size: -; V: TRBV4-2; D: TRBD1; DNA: TGTGCCAGCAGCCCACAGGGGGTGTCTGAAAAACTGTTTTTT; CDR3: CASSPQGVSEKLFF
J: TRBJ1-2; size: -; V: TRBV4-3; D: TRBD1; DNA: TGCGCCAGCAGCCCCACTCTAAGGGACAGGGCCTATGGCTACACCTTC; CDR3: CASSPTLRDRAYGYTF
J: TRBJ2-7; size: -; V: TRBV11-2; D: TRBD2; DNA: TGTGCCAGTAGCTCCGGGACTAGCGGGAGGGGCCAGCAGTACTTC; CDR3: CASSSGTSGRGQQYF
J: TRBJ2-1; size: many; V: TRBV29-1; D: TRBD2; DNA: TGCAGCGTTCGCCTAGCGGGAGGGCGAGATGAGCAGTTCTTC; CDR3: CSVRLAGGRDEQFF
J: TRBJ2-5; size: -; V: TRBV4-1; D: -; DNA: TGCGCCGGCAGCCACGCCCGGCACAGACAAGAGACACAGTACTTC; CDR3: CAGSHARHRQETQYF
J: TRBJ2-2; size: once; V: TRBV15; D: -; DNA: TGTGCCACCAGCAGAGTGGGGGCCGGGGAGCTGTTTTTT; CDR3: CATSRVGAGELFF